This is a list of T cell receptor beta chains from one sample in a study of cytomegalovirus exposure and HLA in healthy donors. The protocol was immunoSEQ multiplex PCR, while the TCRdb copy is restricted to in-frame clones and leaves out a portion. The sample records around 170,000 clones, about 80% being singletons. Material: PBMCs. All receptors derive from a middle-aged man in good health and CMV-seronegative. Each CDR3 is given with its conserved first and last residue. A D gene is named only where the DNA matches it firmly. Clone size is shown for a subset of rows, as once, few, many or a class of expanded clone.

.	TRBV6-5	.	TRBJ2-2	CASSYSRTGELFF	TGTGCCAGCAGTTACTCGAGGACCGGGGAGCTGTTTTTT
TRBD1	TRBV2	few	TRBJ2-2	CASRDRAGELFF	TGTGCCAGCAGGGACAGGGCCGGGGAGCTGTTTTTT
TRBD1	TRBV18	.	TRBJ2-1	CASPPTGTIIYNEQFF	TGTGCCAGCCCACCGACAGGGACGATTATCTACAATGAGCAGTTCTTC
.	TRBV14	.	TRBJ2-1	CASSPTALLQFF	TGTGCCAGCAGCCCGACAGCGCTTTTGCAGTTCTTC
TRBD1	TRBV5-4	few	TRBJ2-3	CASRNGTDRTDTQYF	TGTGCCAGCAGAAACGGGACAGACCGGACGGATACGCAGTATTTT
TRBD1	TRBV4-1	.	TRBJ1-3	CASGQVEGADTIYF	TGCGCCAGCGGCCAAGTGGAGGGGGCAGACACCATATATTTT
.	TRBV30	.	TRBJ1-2	CAWHRPGTDGYTF	TGTGCCTGGCATAGACCCGGGACTGATGGCTACACCTTC
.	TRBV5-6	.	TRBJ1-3	CASSLVGALYLANTIYF	TGTGCCAGCAGCTTGGTAGGGGCCCTCTACCTTGCAAACACCATATATTTT
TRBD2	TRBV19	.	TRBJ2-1	CASEPPGLPNNEQFF	TGTGCCAGTGAGCCCCCGGGACTACCGAACAATGAGCAGTTCTTC
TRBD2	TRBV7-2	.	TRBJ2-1	CASSPSLQAGRYNEQFF	TGTGCCAGCAGTCCATCATTACAAGCGGGAAGGTACAATGAGCAGTTCTTC
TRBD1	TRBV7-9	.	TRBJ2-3	CASSLAGRGPPDTQYF	TGTGCCAGCAGCTTAGCGGGCAGGGGGCCCCCAGATACGCAGTATTTT
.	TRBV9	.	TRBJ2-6	CASSVRPGTGANVLTF	TGTGCCAGCAGCGTCCGTCCCGGGACAGGGGCCAACGTCCTGACTTTC
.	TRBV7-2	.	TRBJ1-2	CASRRGRGFYGYTF	TGTGCCAGCAGGCGGGGACGAGGGTTCTATGGCTACACCTTC
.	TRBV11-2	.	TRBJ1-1	CASTPSGEARAEAFF	TGTGCCAGCACCCCCTCGGGCGAGGCCAGGGCTGAAGCTTTCTTT
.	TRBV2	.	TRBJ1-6	CASSYGRQSNSPLHF	TGTGCCAGCAGTTACGGGAGGCAAAGTAATTCACCCCTCCACTTT
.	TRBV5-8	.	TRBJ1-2	CASSGGGGSDYGYTF	TGTGCCAGCAGCGGAGGGGGGGGGTCTGACTATGGCTACACCTTC
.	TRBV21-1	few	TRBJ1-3	CASGDRRHTIYF	TGTGCCAGCGGGGACAGGCGGCACACCATATATTTT
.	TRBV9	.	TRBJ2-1	CASSVDSSDSYNEQFF	TGTGCCAGCAGCGTAGACAGCTCCGACTCCTACAATGAGCAGTTCTTC
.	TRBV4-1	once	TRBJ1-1	CASSERALTEAFF	TGCGCCAGCAGCGAGCGAGCCCTCACTGAAGCTTTCTTT
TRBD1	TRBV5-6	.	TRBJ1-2	CASSSLRQGSNYGYTF	TGTGCCAGCAGCTCACTGAGACAGGGATCTAACTATGGCTACACCTTC
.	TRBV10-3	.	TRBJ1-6	CAISEGVDSPLHF	TGTGCCATCAGTGAGGGTGTAGATTCACCCCTCCACTTT
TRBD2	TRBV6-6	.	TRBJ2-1	CASSYGSGSEQFF	TGTGCCAGCAGTTACGGTAGCGGGAGTGAGCAGTTCTTC
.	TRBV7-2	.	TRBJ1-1	CASSPVGVSEAFF	TGTGCCAGCAGCCCAGTCGGGGTGTCTGAAGCTTTCTTT
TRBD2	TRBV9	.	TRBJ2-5	CASSVGLAGGVETQYF	TGTGCCAGCAGCGTAGGCCTAGCGGGAGGGGTAGAGACCCAGTACTTC
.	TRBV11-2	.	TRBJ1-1	CASSLYLPAFMNTEAFF	TGTGCCAGCAGCTTATATCTACCAGCGTTTATGAACACTGAAGCTTTCTTT
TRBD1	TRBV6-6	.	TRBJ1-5	CASRAQGAGNQPQHF	TGTGCCAGCAGGGCCCAGGGGGCGGGCAATCAGCCCCAGCATTTT
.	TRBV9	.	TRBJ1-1	CASSLTGLNTEAFF	TGTGCCAGCAGTCTGACAGGACTGAACACTGAAGCTTTCTTT
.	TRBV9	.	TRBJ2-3	CASSAPLLAALGEDTQYF	TGTGCCAGCAGCGCGCCTTTACTAGCAGCTCTAGGGGAAGATACGCAGTATTTT
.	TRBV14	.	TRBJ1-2	CASSQDGADRNYGYTF	TGTGCCAGCAGCCAAGATGGGGCCGACAGGAACTATGGCTACACCTTC
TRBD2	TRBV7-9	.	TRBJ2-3	CASSPPPGLAGEWDTQYF	TGTGCCAGCAGCCCTCCCCCAGGGCTAGCGGGAGAGTGGGATACGCAGTATTTT
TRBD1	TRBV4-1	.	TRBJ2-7	CASSQGDRENEQYF	TGCGCCAGCAGCCAAGGGGACAGGGAAAACGAGCAGTACTTC
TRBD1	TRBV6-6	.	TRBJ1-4	CASSAGQGAFEKLFF	TGTGCCAGCAGTGCCGGACAGGGGGCGTTTGAAAAACTGTTTTTT
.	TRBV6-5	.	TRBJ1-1	CASSYSEGTEAFF	TGTGCCAGCAGTTACTCTGAGGGTACTGAAGCTTTCTTT
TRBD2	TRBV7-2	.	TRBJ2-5	CASSLSISGRGGAQYF	TGTGCCAGCAGCTTATCTATTAGCGGGAGAGGGGGGGCCCAGTACTTC
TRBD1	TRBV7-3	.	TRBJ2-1	CASSYRDSSSYNEQFF	TGTGCCAGCAGCTACCGGGACAGTAGCTCCTACAATGAGCAGTTCTTC
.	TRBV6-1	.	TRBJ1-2	CASSGQLRYGYTF	TGTGCCAGCAGCGGACAGCTCCGCTATGGCTACACCTTC
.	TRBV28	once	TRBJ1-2	CASSVFPEGGGYTF	TGTGCCAGCAGTGTTTTCCCCGAGGGGGGGGGCTACACCTTC
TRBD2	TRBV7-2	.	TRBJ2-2	CASVPSGARTGELFF	TGTGCCAGCGTTCCTAGCGGGGCGAGAACCGGGGAGCTGTTTTTT
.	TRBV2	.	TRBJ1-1	CASSAYENTEAFF	TGTGCCAGCAGCGCGTATGAGAACACTGAAGCTTTCTTT
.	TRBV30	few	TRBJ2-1	CAGVKSYNEQFF	TGTGCCGGAGTTAAGTCCTACAATGAGCAGTTCTTC
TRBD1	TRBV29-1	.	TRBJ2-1	CSVEPAEGTGLNQEQFF	TGCAGCGTTGAACCGGCCGAGGGGACAGGGTTGAATCAGGAGCAGTTCTTC
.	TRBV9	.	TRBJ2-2	CASSEGGIDTGELFF	TGTGCCAGCAGCGAGGGCGGGATCGACACCGGGGAGCTGTTTTTT
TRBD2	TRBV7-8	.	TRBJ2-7	CASSLAPTSGRGYEQYF	TGTGCCAGCAGCTTAGCCCCGACTAGCGGGAGGGGCTACGAGCAGTACTTC